This entry lists 31 T cell receptor beta chains sequenced from one sample in a study of vaccination effects on CD4 cells after COVID-19 (dated by TCRdb to 2021 to 2024). In the ViraFEST assay, PBMC were stimulated with viral peptide pools, and TCR sequencing was then used to find antigen-specific CD4+ T cell clonotypes based on their expansion. After 10 days of culture, CD4+ T cells were isolated with the EasySep CD4+ T cell isolation kit. PCR-confirmed SARS-CoV-2 infection had occurred in convalescent patients between March and December 2020, before the Alpha, Beta and Delta variants emerged in the United States. Their antigen targets remain unknown. To prepare the library, the immunoSEQ multiplex PCR assay was applied. TCRdb mirrors the immuneACCESS table, restricted to in-frame sequences. Some clones are absent from its copies; in checked studies, under half trace to an unresolved V gene, and the reason for the others is unknown. The sample table shows under 80,000 clones, and 73% are seen once. The ten most abundant clones make up less than 6.5% of the sample.

The starting material was CD4+ T cells from PBMCs cultured with HIV peptides, obtained before COVID-19 vaccination. The cell subset or site label, as the study defines it: HIV-1 Nef peptide pool negative control/reference culture. Receptors originate from a human donor who had a prior SARS-CoV-2 infection.

The chain combines TRBV6-6 with TRBJ1-5, with TRBD1 matching 7 bases. J gave up 6 bases and V 2 bases, and 7 bases lay outside the gene matches. The CDR3 has 15 amino acids. Germline-derived CDR1 and CDR2 are MNHNY and SVGAGI (reference sequence). The CDR3 loop reads CASSYGRGLVQPQHF. The CDR3 DNA is TGTGCCAGCAGTTACGGTAGGGGGCTCGTTCAGCCCCAGCATTTT.

The J gene is TRBJ2-5, the V gene TRBV2; the match to TRBD2 covers 9 bases. J gave up 4 bases and V 3 bases, and 3 bases lay outside the gene matches. CDR1 SNHLY and CDR2 FYNNEI come from the germline V gene. The CDR3 extends over 14 amino acids. The CDR3 here is CASSDLAGRETQYF. CDR3 in DNA: TGTGCCAGCAGTGATCTAGCGGGGAGAGAGACCCAGTACTTC.

V gene TRBV6-5 combines with J gene TRBJ1-5; no firm D call. Trimming removed 0 bases from V and 7 bases from J, with 7 bases in between. Germline V gives CDR1 MNHEY, CDR2 SVGAGI. This CDR3 has 13 amino acids. The CDR3 nucleotides read TGTGCCAGCAGTTACTCCGGATGGCAGCCCCAGCATTTT. Translated: CASSYSGWQPQHF.

The rearrangement links TRBV19 to TRBJ1-2, with D unclear. The germline V gene encodes CDR1 LNHDA and CDR2 SQIVND (reference sequence). The ends were cut back, 10 bases at V and 6 bases at J, with 24 bases in the middle. CDR3 length equals 15 residues. In DNA, the CDR3 is TGTGCCACCACTAGGACGGATCATGGGAGGAATGGCTACACCTTC. Translation gives CATTRTDHGRNGYTF.

The V call is TRBV11-3, the J call TRBJ1-1; weak D call: TRBD1 (5 bases). Per the germline V gene, CDR1 is SGHNT and CDR2 is YENEEA. Trimming stripped 6 bases from V and 1 base from J, with 15 bases between. The length of the CDR3 is 15 residues. The DNA for the CDR3 is TGTGCCAGCAGTCCAAATACCCAGGGGAACACTGAAGCTTTCTTT. Translation gives CASSPNTQGNTEAFF.

This clone was seen only a few times. This chain joins TRBV6-5 and TRBJ2-7; TRBD1 might be the D (6 bases). The ends were cut back, 4 bases at V and 2 bases at J, with 9 bases in the middle. Germline values: CDR1 MNHEY, CDR2 SVGAGI. The CDR3 extends over 13 amino acids. The CDR3 DNA follows: TGTGCCAGCAGTTCACCAGGGGCCTACGAGCAGTACTTC. Its protein product is CASSSPGAYEQYF.

V gene TRBV6-8 combines with J gene TRBJ2-7; D perhaps matches TRBD2 (7 bases). Germline V lookup: CDR1 MNHGY, CDR2 SAAAGT. The CDR3 is 14 residues long. Trimming removed 6 bases at V and 6 bases at J, with 18 bases between. CDR3 sequence reads: CASSLAGAPVEQYF. In DNA, the CDR3 is TGTGCCAGCAGCCTCGCGGGGGCTCCGGTCGAGCAGTACTTC.

Regarding this clone: The sample carries other DNA sequences with the same CDR3. The chain links TRBV7-2 to TRBJ2-3; perhaps TRBD2 as D (6 bases). V was clipped by 4 bases and J by 4 bases, with 9 bases between them. The germline gives CDR1 SGHTA, CDR2 FQGNSA. The CDR3 has 13 residues. DNA for the CDR3: TGTGCCAGCAGCTCACGCGGGGCAGATACGCAGTATTTT. This gives the protein CASSSRGADTQYF.

The rearrangement joins TRBV10-3 to TRBJ1-1; 8 bases are shared with TRBD1. The CDR3 covers 13 residues. Germline CDR1 and CDR2: ENHRY and SYGVKD. V gave up 10 bases and J gave up 4 bases; unmatched junction bases: 8. CDR3 DNA: TGTGCCACCCATGGGACAGGAGTCACTGAAGCTTTCTTT. Amino acid sequence: CATHGTGVTEAFF.

This clone has just a few counts. CDR3 DNA: TGTGCCAGCAGCCAAGGGCTAGCGGGAGATACAGATACGCAGTATTTT. Translation gives CASSQGLAGDTDTQYF. The gene calls are TRBV3-1 (or the pseudogene TRBV3-2) and TRBJ2-3; 10 bases align to TRBD2. Trimming took 1 base from V and 3 from J; bases not matched to a gene: 4. The length of the CDR3 is 16 residues. Germline V gene lookup returns CDR1 LGHDT and CDR2 YNNKEL (reference sequence).

This clone was recorded a few times. The chain joins TRBV5-4 to TRBJ2-1; TRBD2 aligns across 8 bases. Germline V gene data show CDR1 as SGHNT and CDR2 as YYREEE (reference sequence). J was trimmed by 9 bases and V by 5 bases; bases with no gene match: 13. This CDR3 is 15 amino acids long. CDR3 region: CASRWGSGSTSEQFF. In nucleotides, the CDR3 is TGTGCCAGCAGATGGGGAAGCGGGAGTACGAGTGAGCAGTTCTTC.

The chain employs TRBV7-8 and TRBJ1-5, with D uncertain. The length of the CDR3 is 15 residues. V lost 5 bases and J lost 2, with 13 bases in between. The germline CDR1 and CDR2 sequences are SGHVS and FQNEAQ. CDR3 sequence (DNA): TGTGCCAGCAGCCCACAAAATGTCGGCAATCAGCCCCAGCATTTT. Protein product: CASSPQNVGNQPQHF.

The V gene is TRBV28, the J gene TRBJ1-4, with D hard to call. Trimming pared 5 bases from V and 4 bases from J, leaving 14 bases between. The CDR3 runs to 15 residues. The germline gives CDR1 MDHEN, CDR2 SYDVKM. The CDR3 bases are TGTGCCAGCAGTCCCCCCTCCGGGATTAATGAAAAACTGTTTTTT. Translation gives CASSPPSGINEKLFF.

This rearrangement joins TRBV9 to TRBJ2-5, with 8 bases aligning to TRBD2. The V gene end was trimmed by 0 bases and the J gene end by 2 bases; junction bases not matched to a gene: 6. Germline CDR1 and CDR2: SGDLS and YYNGEE. The CDR3 has 16 amino acids. CDR3 bases: TGTGCCAGCAGCGTAGGTGGTAGCGGGGTTCAAGAGACCCAGTACTTC. Residues: CASSVGGSGVQETQYF.

This clone was picked up a small number of times. The chain joins TRBV30 to TRBJ2-3, with 9 bases lining up with TRBD2. The CDR3 totals 13 residues. CDR1 and CDR2 (germline): GTSNPN, SVGIG (reference sequence). The ends lost 4 bases at V and 5 bases at J; junction bases unmatched: 4. In DNA, the CDR3 is TGTGCCTGGAAGCGGGGGGCCGTAGATACGCAGTATTTT. As protein: CAWKRGAVDTQYF.

This clone was detected a few times. The gene calls are TRBV6-5 and TRBJ1-1, with D perhaps TRBD1 (6 bases). The CDR3 is 16 amino acids. CDR1 is MNHEY, CDR2 SVGAGI, per germline. V was clipped by 0 bases and J by 1 base, with 12 bases between them. The CDR3 loop reads CASSYSTGLGNTEAFF. The CDR3 region has the DNA TGTGCCAGCAGTTACTCGACAGGCTTAGGGAACACTGAAGCTTTCTTT.

The chain uses TRBV19 and TRBJ2-2; tentatively, D is TRBD2 (5 bases). This CDR3 has 17 amino acids. V gave up 1 base and J gave up 5 bases, with 17 bases separating them. The V gene's germline CDR1 is LNHDA and CDR2 SQIVND (reference sequence). The CDR3 protein is CASSIVAARGKTGELFF. In DNA, the CDR3 is TGTGCCAGTAGTATAGTTGCCGCCCGGGGAAAAACCGGGGAGCTGTTTTTT.

The chain links TRBV2 to TRBJ1-1, with TRBD1 as a possible D gene (5 bases). Germline V lookup: CDR1 SNHLY, CDR2 FYNNEI. Trimming took 1 base from V and 6 from J, leaving 12 bases between them. The CDR3 runs to 14 residues. CDR3 bases: TGTGCCAGCAGTGAAGGGGCCAGGGCCCCTGAAGCTTTCTTT. It specifies CASSEGARAPEAFF.

The chain couples TRBV4-2 to TRBJ1-4, with D hard to call. The CDR3 loop spans 13 amino acids. Germline V lookup: CDR1 LGHNA, CDR2 YNFKEQ. V was trimmed by 4 bases and J by 8 bases, leaving 11 bases between them. Written as DNA, the CDR3 is TGTGCCAGCAGCCCTCCCGGTGGGGAAAAACTGTTTTTT. This codes for CASSPPGGEKLFF.

This chain uses TRBV2 with TRBJ1-4; D uncertain. V shed 1 base and J shed 10 bases, with 10 bases lying between them. The germline gives CDR1 SNHLY, CDR2 FYNNEI. CDR3 length equals 13 residues. The CDR3 DNA reads TGTGCCAGCAGTGAAGTCGCGGGAGGAAAACTGTTTTTT. This codes for CASSEVAGGKLFF.

The chain recombines TRBV5-1 with TRBJ2-7, with 9 bases lining up with TRBD1. Trimming cost V 7 bases and J 0 bases; bases outside gene matches: 5. Germline V gene sequence: CDR1 SGHRS, CDR2 YFSETQ. There are 14 residues in the CDR3. The CDR3 loop is CASARDRDSYEQYF. The CDR3 DNA follows: TGCGCCAGCGCCCGGGACAGGGACTCCTACGAGCAGTACTTC. The entire variable domain, with the rest obtained from reference TRBV5-1 and TRBJ2-7, is as follows: KAGVTQTPRYLIKTRGQQVTLSCSPISGHRSVSWYQQTPGQGLQFLFEYFSETQRNKGNFPGRFSGRQFSNSRSEMNVSTLELGDSALYLCASARDRDSYEQYFGPGTRLTVT.

This chain connects TRBV5-4 to TRBJ2-5; the D is unclear. The CDR3 runs to 14 residues. In germline, CDR1 is SGHNT, CDR2 YYREEE (reference sequence). Trimming cost V 4 bases and J 1 base, with 11 bases left between them. The CDR3 nucleotides read TGTGCCAGCAGCCTGCCTCGAGTCCAAGAGACCCAGTACTTC. Its protein is CASSLPRVQETQYF.

This clone was seen just once. The junction departs from the called germline gene at one end, perhaps through a read error. This chain joins TRBV5-8 and TRBJ1-5; 11 bases align to TRBD1. The CDR3 extends over 14 amino acids. Germline V CDR1 and CDR2: SGHTS, YDEGEE. The CDR3: CASSWTGGKQPQHF. The CDR3 nucleotides are TGTGCCAGCAGCTGGACAGGGGGCAAACAGCCCCAGCATTTT.

The chain joins TRBV4-3 to TRBJ2-1, with 8 bases identical to TRBD2. Germline V gene sequence: CDR1 LGHNA, CDR2 YSLEER. The CDR3 consists of 16 residues. J was trimmed by 5 bases and V by 4 bases; bases with no gene match: 10. The DNA of the CDR3 is TGCGCCAGCAGCCGGGTGGTCGGGAGGGTAGACAATGAGCAGTTCTTC. The encoded protein is CASSRVVGRVDNEQFF.

The chain employs TRBV5-1 and TRBJ2-2, with a possible D match to TRBD2 (6 bases). CDR1 SGHRS and CDR2 YFSETQ come from the germline V gene. The CDR3 contains 14 residues. The V end was cut by 2 bases, the J end by 4 bases, with 9 bases between. For the CDR3, the DNA is TGCGCCAGCAGCTTTCTGCGGGGCACCGGGGAGCTGTTTTTT. Its protein product is CASSFLRGTGELFF.

There are a few counts of this clone. The rearrangement links TRBV4-2 to TRBJ2-5; TRBD2 agrees at 7 bases. The junction had 8 bases not matched to a gene; V was cut back by 3 bases and J by 4 bases. The CDR3 has 15 amino acids. The germline V gene has CDR1 LGHNA and CDR2 YNFKEQ. CDR3 DNA sequence: TGTGCCAGCAGCCAGACTAGCTTGGCGTCAGAGACCCAGTACTTC. Amino acid sequence: CASSQTSLASETQYF.

This clone was picked up a small number of times. The genes are TRBV20-1 and TRBJ2-7, with D uncertain. Germline V gene lookup returns CDR1 DFQATT and CDR2 SNEGSKA (reference sequence). V lost 5 bases to trimming and J lost 4 bases, with 9 bases between them. CDR3 length equals 11 residues. The chain's CDR3 is CSAVNDYEQYF. CDR3 DNA sequence: TGCAGTGCTGTAAACGATTACGAGCAGTACTTC.

The rearrangement uses TRBV11-2 and TRBJ2-4; D not resolved. CDR1 is SGHAT and CDR2 is FQNNGV in the germline V gene. CDR3 length: 13 amino acids. V was cut by 1 base and J by 12 bases, with 13 bases left in between. The CDR3 loop reads CASSLVSAVDQYF. Here the CDR3 DNA reads TGTGCCAGCAGCTTAGTCTCCGCGGTTGATCAGTACTTC.

The chain combines TRBV2 with TRBJ1-5, with a tentative D call TRBD1 (5 bases). Germline V CDR1 and CDR2: SNHLY, FYNNEI. The CDR3 length is 17 residues. Trimming removed 3 bases from V and 3 bases from J, with 18 bases in between. CDR3 DNA: TGTGCCAGCAGTGATACTACCGGGACCGTGAACAATCAGCCCCAGCATTTT. Its protein is CASSDTTGTVNNQPQHF.

This clone was counted only a few times. V is TRBV24-1 and J is TRBJ2-7; D could derive from TRBD1 or TRBD2 (5 bases each). CDR3 length equals 15 residues. The germline CDR1 and CDR2 sequences are KGHDR and SFDVKD. Trimming removed 3 bases at V and 2 bases at J, with 13 bases between. The CDR3 sequence: CATSDPGTGAYEQYF. CDR3 DNA sequence: TGTGCCACCAGTGATCCCGGGACGGGCGCCTACGAGCAGTACTTC.

The chain joins TRBV9 to TRBJ2-7; 8 nucleotides align to TRBD1. The trim removed 4 bases at V and 2 bases at J, leaving 5 bases unmatched. The germline V gene has CDR1 SGDLS and CDR2 YYNGEE. The CDR3 extends over 14 amino acids. CDR3 sequence reads: CASSTGQGAYEQYF. CDR3 DNA: TGTGCCAGCAGCACCGGACAGGGAGCCTACGAGCAGTACTTC.